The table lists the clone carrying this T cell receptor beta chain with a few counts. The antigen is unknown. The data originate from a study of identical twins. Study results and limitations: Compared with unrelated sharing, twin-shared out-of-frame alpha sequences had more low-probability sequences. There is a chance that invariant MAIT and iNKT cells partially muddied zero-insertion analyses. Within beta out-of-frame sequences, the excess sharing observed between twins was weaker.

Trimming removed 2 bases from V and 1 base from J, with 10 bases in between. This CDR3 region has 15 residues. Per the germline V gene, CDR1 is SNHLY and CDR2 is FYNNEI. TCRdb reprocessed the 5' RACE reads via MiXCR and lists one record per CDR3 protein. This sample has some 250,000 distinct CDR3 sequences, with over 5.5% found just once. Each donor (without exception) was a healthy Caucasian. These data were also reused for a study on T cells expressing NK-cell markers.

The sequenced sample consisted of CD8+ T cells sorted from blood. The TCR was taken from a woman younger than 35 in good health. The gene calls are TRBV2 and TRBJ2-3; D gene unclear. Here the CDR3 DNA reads TGTGCCAGCAGTGAAAAGATCCTAGGCACAGATACGCAGTATTTT. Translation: CASSEKILGTDTQYF.